A selection of T cell receptor beta chains follows, all from one sample in a study of blood T cell repertoires in COVID-19. TCRdb keeps only in-frame clones here, not all; method: immunoSEQ multiplex PCR. The table lists more than 250,000 clones, 85% to 90% of them singletons. Sequenced: PBMCs or T cells enriched from blood (not recorded which). These receptors all stem from a woman between 18 and 30 years old who had recovered from COVID-19. Each CDR3 is given with its conserved first and last residue. D genes are given only for firm matches. Expanded clones get a size class; other rows say once, few or many, or leave the size out.

DNA	CDR3	V	J	D	length	size
TGTGCCAGCAGGACTGGAACCGGGAACACTGAAGCTTTCTTT	CASRTGTGNTEAFF	TRBV5-4	TRBJ1-1	-	14	-
TGTGCCAGCAGCCCCCTTACGGCGGGGGGGCCCTATACGCAGTATTTT	CASSPLTAGGPYTQYF	TRBV7-2	TRBJ2-3	TRBD2	16	-
TGTGCCAGCAGCTTAGCCAAAACGGGACTTATTTACAATGAGCAGTTCTTC	CASSLAKTGLIYNEQFF	TRBV5-6	TRBJ2-1	-	17	-
TGTGCCAGCAGCTTGAGGGACAGGGGAGAGACCCAGTACTTC	CASSLRDRGETQYF	TRBV5-8	TRBJ2-5	TRBD1	14	-
TGTGCCAGCAGTTTAGGAGGGAGCGAAGGCTACACCTTC	CASSLGGSEGYTF	TRBV28	TRBJ1-2	-	13	-
TGTGCCAGCAGTGAATTCGCGAGGGCACCCGGAGGAGAGCAGTACTTC	CASSEFARAPGGEQYF	TRBV25-1	TRBJ2-7	-	16	-
TGCGCCAGCAGCCCTACAGGGGGCACCTCCTCCTACGAGCAGTACTTC	CASSPTGGTSSYEQYF	TRBV5-1	TRBJ2-7	TRBD1	16	-
TGCGCCAGCAGTGGCCAGGGGAACACTGAAGCTTTCTTT	CASSGQGNTEAFF	TRBV10-1	TRBJ1-1	-	13	few
TGCGCCAGCAGTGAGTCACAAGCGGGAGCACCGAAGAAGTTCTTC	CASSESQAGAPKKFF	TRBV10-1	TRBJ2-1	TRBD2	15	-
TGTGCCAGTAGTATACAACAGGGGACGTCCTACAATGAGCAGTTCTTC	CASSIQQGTSYNEQFF	TRBV19	TRBJ2-1	TRBD1	16	-
TGTGCCAGCAGCTCTAGCGGAACCTCCTACAATGAGCAGTTCTTC	CASSSSGTSYNEQFF	TRBV7-9	TRBJ2-1	TRBD2	15	-
TGTGCCAGCAGTTCCCAGAAGGGAGGCGTGACTGAAAAACTGTTTTTT	CASSSQKGGVTEKLFF	TRBV28	TRBJ1-4	-	16	once
TGTGCCAGTAGTATCCGACCCGCGGGGACCGGCAATCAGCCCCAGCATTTT	CASSIRPAGTGNQPQHF	TRBV19	TRBJ1-5	-	17	-
TGTGCCAGCAGCTTAAGGGGGCAGGGGACCGGGGAGCTGTTTTTT	CASSLRGQGTGELFF	TRBV7-8	TRBJ2-2	TRBD1	15	-
TGTGCCAGCAGTCCGCCATCAGGGGGGAGTCAGCCCCAGCATTTT	CASSPPSGGSQPQHF	TRBV28	TRBJ1-5	TRBD1	15	-
TGTGCCACATCGTTGCTCCACTACCAGCCCCAGCATTTT	CATSLLHYQPQHF	TRBV24-1	TRBJ1-5	-	13	-
TGTGCCAGCAGCGAGAGGGGGCGCGAAGAGCAGTACTTC	CASSERGREEQYF	TRBV5-4	TRBJ2-7	TRBD1	13	-
TGTGCCACCAGTGTGGGCGGCGGGGGGTCCTCTAGCACAGATACGCAGTATTTT	CATSVGGGGSSSTDTQYF	TRBV24-1	TRBJ2-3	TRBD2	18	-
TGTGCCAGCAGCGCCCTCGGGACAGGGGGCCAGACCCAGTACTTC	CASSALGTGGQTQYF	TRBV7-6	TRBJ2-5	TRBD1	15	-
TGTGCCAGCAACGAGGACAGATTTTCACCCCTCCACTTT	CASNEDRFSPLHF	TRBV2	TRBJ1-6	-	13	-
TGCGCCAGCAGATCAGGGGGCGCATCCACTAATGAAAAACTGTTTTTT	CASRSGGASTNEKLFF	TRBV5-1	TRBJ1-4	TRBD1	16	-
TGTGCCAGTACGACCGGGACAGGGATCTACGAGCAGTACTTC	CASTTGTGIYEQYF	TRBV19	TRBJ2-7	TRBD1	14	-
TGTGCCAGTATTGGTAGGGGGAGCAATCAGCCCCAGCATTTT	CASIGRGSNQPQHF	TRBV19	TRBJ1-5	-	14	-
TGTGCCAGCAGCCCACCGGGACAGAGCTTCTATGGCTACACCTTC	CASSPPGQSFYGYTF	TRBV25-1	TRBJ1-2	TRBD1	15	-
TGTGCCTGGAGTTTGTTAGAGAACACTGAAGCTTTCTTT	CAWSLLENTEAFF	TRBV30	TRBJ1-1	-	13	-
TGTGCCATCAGTGCGGGGTTGGGGACTATCACAGATACGCAGTATTTT	CAISAGLGTITDTQYF	TRBV10-3	TRBJ2-3	TRBD2	16	-
TGTGCCAGCACTCCAGGGGGGACCGGGGAGCTGTTTTTT	CASTPGGTGELFF	TRBV6-5	TRBJ2-2	-	13	few
TGCGCCAGCAGCTCATGGGAGGGTCCGGACGAACGTTTATCAATGAACACTGAAGCTTTCTTT	CASSSWEGPDERLSMNTEAFF	TRBV5-1	TRBJ1-1	-	21	-
TGCGCCAGCAGCCAATACGCAGGGGGACCCTACGAGCAGTACTTC	CASSQYAGGPYEQYF	TRBV4-1	TRBJ2-7	TRBD1	15	few
TGCGCCAGCCGGAGGGCGGGGGGGACCTCTGAGCAGTTCTTC	CASRRAGGTSEQFF	TRBV10-2	TRBJ2-1	TRBD2	14	-
TGTGCCAGCAGTTTTGTAGCGGCAGGGAATCAGCCCCAGCATTTT	CASSFVAAGNQPQHF	TRBV28	TRBJ1-5	-	15	-
TGTGCCAGCAGTGACCCGACAGGGGGGAACACTGAAGCTTTCTTT	CASSDPTGGNTEAFF	TRBV25-1	TRBJ1-1	TRBD1	15	-
TGCGCCAGAAAGAATCAGAGTGGGGCCTCCTTCTATGGCTACACCTTC	CARKNQSGASFYGYTF	TRBV5-1	TRBJ1-2	-	16	-
TGTGCCAGCAGCCCCCGGACAGGGCGGTTCCCAGATACGCAGTATTTT	CASSPRTGRFPDTQYF	TRBV3-1/TRBV3-2	TRBJ2-3	TRBD1	16	-
TGTGCCAGCAGTGAACCCAAAGGACAGGGTACAGAGACCCAGTACTTC	CASSEPKGQGTETQYF	TRBV6-1	TRBJ2-5	TRBD1	16	-
TGTGCCAGCAGCTATGGACAGAACACTGAAGCTTTCTTT	CASSYGQNTEAFF	TRBV7-9	TRBJ1-1	-	13	few
TGTGCCAGCAGCTTAGAGTATCAGGGGCATAGGAATTCACCCCTCCACTTT	CASSLEYQGHRNSPLHF	TRBV11-3	TRBJ1-6	-	17	-
TGTGCCAGCAGTACAGGGTCCTCCGGTCTAGATACGCAGTATTTT	CASSTGSSGLDTQYF	TRBV2	TRBJ2-3	-	15	few
TGTGCCAGCAGCTATAGCGGGGACCTCGTAAACATTCAGTACTTC	CASSYSGDLVNIQYF	TRBV7-9	TRBJ2-4	TRBD2	15	-
TGTGCCAGTCTTGACAGGGATAACACCGGGGAGCTGTTTTTT	CASLDRDNTGELFF	TRBV19	TRBJ2-2	TRBD1	14	few
TGTGCCAGCAGCCAACAGGGGACCGTGAACACCATATATTTT	CASSQQGTVNTIYF	TRBV4-2	TRBJ1-3	-	14	once